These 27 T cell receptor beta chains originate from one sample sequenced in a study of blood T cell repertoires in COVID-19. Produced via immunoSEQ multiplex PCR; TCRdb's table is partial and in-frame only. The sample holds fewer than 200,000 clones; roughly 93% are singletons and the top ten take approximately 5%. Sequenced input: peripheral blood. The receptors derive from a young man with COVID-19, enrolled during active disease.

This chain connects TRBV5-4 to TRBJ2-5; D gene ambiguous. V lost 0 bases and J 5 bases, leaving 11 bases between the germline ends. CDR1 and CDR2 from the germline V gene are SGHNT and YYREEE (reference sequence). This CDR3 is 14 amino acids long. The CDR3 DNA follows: TGTGCCAGCAGCTTGGCGACCGCCGGGGAGACCCAGTACTTC. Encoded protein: CASSLATAGETQYF.

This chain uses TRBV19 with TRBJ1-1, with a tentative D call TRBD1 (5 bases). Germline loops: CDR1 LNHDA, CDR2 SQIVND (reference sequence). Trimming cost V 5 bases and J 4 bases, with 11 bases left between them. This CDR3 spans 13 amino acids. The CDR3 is CASSPAGGTEAFF. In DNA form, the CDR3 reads TGTGCCAGTAGTCCGGCGGGGGGCACTGAAGCTTTCTTT.

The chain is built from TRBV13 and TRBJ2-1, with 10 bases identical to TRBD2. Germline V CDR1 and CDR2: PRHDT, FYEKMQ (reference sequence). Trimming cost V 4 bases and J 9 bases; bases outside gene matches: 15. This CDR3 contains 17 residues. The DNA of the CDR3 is TGTGCCAGCAGCTCAGCTAGCGGGAGAACCCCACGGCGTGAGCAGTTCTTC. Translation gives CASSSASGRTPRREQFF.

Here the CDR3 DNA reads TGCAGCGTTGGAGGGAGGGAGGAAGCTTTCTTT. Translating it yields CSVGGREEAFF. The chain employs TRBV29-1 and TRBJ1-1, with D uncertain. V gave up 4 bases and J gave up 8 bases, with 11 bases separating them. This CDR3 is 11 amino acids long. Per germline, CDR1 SQVTM and CDR2 ANQGSEA.

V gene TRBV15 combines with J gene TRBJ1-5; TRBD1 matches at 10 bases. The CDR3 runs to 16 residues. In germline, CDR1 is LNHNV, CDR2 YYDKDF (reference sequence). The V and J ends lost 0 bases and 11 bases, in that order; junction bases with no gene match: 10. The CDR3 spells CATSRDRGTGAQTQHF. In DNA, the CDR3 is TGTGCCACCAGCAGAGATCGGGGGACAGGGGCCCAGACCCAGCATTTT.

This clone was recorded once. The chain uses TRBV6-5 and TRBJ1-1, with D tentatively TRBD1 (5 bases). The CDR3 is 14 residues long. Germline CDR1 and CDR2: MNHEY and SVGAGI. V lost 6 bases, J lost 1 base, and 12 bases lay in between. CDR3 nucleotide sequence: TGTGCCAGCAGCTCCAGGCAGGGGAACACTGAAGCTTTCTTT. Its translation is CASSSRQGNTEAFF.

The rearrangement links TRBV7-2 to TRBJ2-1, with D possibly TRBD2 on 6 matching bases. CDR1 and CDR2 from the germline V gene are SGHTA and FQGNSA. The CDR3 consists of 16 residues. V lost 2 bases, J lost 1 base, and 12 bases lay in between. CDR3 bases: TGTGCCAGCAGCTTACCTAAGCGGGCGTCCTACAATGAGCAGTTCTTC. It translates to CASSLPKRASYNEQFF.

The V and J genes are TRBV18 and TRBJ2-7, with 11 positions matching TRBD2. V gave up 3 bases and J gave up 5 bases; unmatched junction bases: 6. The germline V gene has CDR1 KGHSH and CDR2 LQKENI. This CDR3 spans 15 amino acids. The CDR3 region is CASSPSGRAGNEQYF. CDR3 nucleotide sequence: TGTGCCAGCTCACCTAGCGGGAGGGCCGGTAACGAGCAGTACTTC.

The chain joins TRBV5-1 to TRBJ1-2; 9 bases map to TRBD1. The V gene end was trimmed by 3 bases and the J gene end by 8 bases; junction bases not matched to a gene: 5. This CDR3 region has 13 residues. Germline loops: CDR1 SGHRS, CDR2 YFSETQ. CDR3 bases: TGCGCCAGCAGCTCGCGGACAGGGGAAGGCTACACCTTC. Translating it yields CASSSRTGEGYTF.

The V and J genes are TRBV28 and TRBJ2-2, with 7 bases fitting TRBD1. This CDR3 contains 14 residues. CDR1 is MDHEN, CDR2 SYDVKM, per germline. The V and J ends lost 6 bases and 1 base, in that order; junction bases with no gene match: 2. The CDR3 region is CASRRDRNTGELFF. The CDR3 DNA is TGTGCCAGCAGAAGGGACAGGAACACCGGGGAGCTGTTTTTT. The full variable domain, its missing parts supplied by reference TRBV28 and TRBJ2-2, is DVKVTQSSRYLVKRTGEKVFLECVQDMDHENMFWYRQDPGLGLRLIYFSYDVKMKEKGDIPEGYSVSREKKERFSLILESASTNQTSMYLCASRRDRNTGELFFGEGSRLTVL.

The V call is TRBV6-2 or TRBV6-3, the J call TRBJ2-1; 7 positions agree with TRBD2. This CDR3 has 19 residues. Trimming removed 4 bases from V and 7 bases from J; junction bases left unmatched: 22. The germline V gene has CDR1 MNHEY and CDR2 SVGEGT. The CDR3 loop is CASSWGGVGGRRARNEQFF. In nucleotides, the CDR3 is TGTGCCAGCAGTTGGGGTGGGGTAGGCGGGAGAAGGGCAAGGAATGAGCAGTTCTTC.

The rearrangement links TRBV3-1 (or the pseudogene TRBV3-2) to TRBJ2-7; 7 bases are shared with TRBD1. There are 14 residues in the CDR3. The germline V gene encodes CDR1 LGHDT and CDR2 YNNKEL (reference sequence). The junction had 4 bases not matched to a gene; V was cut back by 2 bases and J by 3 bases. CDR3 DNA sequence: TGTGCCAGCAGCCAACTCGGACAGGACTACGAGCAGTACTTC. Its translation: CASSQLGQDYEQYF.

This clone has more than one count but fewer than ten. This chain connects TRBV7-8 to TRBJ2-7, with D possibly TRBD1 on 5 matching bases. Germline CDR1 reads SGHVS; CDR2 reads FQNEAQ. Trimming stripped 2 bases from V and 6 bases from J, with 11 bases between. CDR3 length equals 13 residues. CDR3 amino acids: CASSLLWGTEQYF. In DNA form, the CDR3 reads TGTGCCAGCAGCTTATTGTGGGGCACCGAGCAGTACTTC.

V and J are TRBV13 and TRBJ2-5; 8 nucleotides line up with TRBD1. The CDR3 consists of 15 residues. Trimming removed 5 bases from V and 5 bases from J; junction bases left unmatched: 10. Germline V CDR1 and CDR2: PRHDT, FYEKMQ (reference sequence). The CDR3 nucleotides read TGTGCCAGCAGCCTCCGGACAGGGTCAACGGAGACCCAGTACTTC. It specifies CASSLRTGSTETQYF. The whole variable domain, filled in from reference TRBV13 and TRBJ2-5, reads AAGVIQSPRHLIKEKRETATLKCYPIPRHDTVYWYQQGPGQDPQFLISFYEKMQSDKGSIPDRFSAQQFSDYHSELNMSSLELGDSALYFCASSLRTGSTETQYFGPGTRLLVL.

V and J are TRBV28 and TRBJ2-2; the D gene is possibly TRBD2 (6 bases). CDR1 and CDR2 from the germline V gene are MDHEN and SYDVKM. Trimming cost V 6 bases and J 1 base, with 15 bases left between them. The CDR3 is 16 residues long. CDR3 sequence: CASSLLWEENTGELFF. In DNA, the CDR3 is TGTGCCAGCAGCCTATTGTGGGAGGAGAACACCGGGGAGCTGTTTTTT.

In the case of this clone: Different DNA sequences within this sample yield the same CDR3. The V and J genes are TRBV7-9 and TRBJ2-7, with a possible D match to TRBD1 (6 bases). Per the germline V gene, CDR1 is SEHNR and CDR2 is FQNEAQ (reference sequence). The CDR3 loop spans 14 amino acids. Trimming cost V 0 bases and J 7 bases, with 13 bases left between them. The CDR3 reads CASSLAGGQGEQYF. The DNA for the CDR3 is TGTGCCAGCAGCTTAGCTGGGGGACAAGGGGAGCAGTACTTC.

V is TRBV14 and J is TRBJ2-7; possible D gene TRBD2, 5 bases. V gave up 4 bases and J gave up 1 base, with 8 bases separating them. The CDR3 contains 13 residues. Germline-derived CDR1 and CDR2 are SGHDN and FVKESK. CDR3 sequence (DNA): TGTGCCAGCAGCCGGGAGCCTTCCTACGAGCAGTACTTC. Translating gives CASSREPSYEQYF. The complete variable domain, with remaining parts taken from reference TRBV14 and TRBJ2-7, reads EAGVTQFPSHSVIEKGQTVTLRCDPISGHDNLYWYRRVMGKEIKFLLHFVKESKQDESGMPNNRFLAERTGGTYSTLKVQPAELEDSGVYFCASSREPSYEQYFGPGTRLTVT.

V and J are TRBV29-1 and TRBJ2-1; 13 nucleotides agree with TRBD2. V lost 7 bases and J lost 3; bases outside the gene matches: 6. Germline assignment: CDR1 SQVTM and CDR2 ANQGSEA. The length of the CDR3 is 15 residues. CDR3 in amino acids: CSAAGTSGNYNEQFF. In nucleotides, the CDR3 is TGCAGCGCGGCAGGGACTAGCGGGAACTACAATGAGCAGTTCTTC.

CDR3 region: CASSSRDRGYNEQFF. CDR3 coding DNA: TGTGCCAGTAGTAGCCGGGACAGGGGATACAATGAGCAGTTCTTC. This rearrangement joins TRBV19 to TRBJ2-1; TRBD1 agrees at 10 bases. The CDR3 contains 15 residues. Germline loops: CDR1 LNHDA, CDR2 SQIVND (reference sequence). V lost 4 bases to trimming and J lost 4 bases; unmatched junction nucleotides: 4.

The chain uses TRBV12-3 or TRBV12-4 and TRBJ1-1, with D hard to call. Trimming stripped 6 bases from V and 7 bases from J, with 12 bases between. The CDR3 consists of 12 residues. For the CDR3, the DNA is TGTGCCAGCAGCCCATCAGGTCATGAAGCTTTCTTT. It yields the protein CASSPSGHEAFF.

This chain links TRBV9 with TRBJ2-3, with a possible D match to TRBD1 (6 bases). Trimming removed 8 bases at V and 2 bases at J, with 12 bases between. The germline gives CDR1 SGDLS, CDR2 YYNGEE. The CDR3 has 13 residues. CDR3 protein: CASFDRITDTQYF. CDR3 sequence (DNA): TGTGCCAGTTTCGACAGGATCACAGATACGCAGTATTTT.

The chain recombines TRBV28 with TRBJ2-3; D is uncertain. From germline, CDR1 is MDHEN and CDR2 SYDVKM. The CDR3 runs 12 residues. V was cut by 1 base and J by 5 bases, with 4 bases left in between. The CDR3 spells CASSLYRDTQYF. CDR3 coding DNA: TGTGCCAGCAGTTTATACAGAGATACGCAGTATTTT. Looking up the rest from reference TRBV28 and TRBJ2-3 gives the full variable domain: DVKVTQSSRYLVKRTGEKVFLECVQDMDHENMFWYRQDPGLGLRLIYFSYDVKMKEKGDIPEGYSVSREKKERFSLILESASTNQTSMYLCASSLYRDTQYFGPGTRLTVL.

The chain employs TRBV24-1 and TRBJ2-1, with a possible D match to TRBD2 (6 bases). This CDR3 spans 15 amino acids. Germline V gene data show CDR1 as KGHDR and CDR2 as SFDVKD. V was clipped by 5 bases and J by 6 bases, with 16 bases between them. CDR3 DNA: TGTGCCACCAGTGTCGTTGGCGGGGTGCGCAATGAGCAGTTCTTC. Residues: CATSVVGGVRNEQFF.

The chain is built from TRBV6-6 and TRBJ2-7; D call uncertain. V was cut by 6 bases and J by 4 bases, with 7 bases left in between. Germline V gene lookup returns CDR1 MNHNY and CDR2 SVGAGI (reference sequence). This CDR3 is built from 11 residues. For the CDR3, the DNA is TGTGCCAGCAGAACGGGTTACGAGCAGTACTTC. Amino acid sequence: CASRTGYEQYF.

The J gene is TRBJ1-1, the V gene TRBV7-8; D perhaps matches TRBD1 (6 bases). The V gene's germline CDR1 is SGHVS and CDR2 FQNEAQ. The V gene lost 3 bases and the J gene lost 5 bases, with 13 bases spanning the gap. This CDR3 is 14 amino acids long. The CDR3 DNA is TGTGCCAGCAGCTTTCAGGGGATAGGAACTGAAGCTTTCTTT. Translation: CASSFQGIGTEAFF.

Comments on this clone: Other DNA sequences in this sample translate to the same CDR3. CDR3 protein: CASSLRGGTEAFF. The DNA of the CDR3 is TGCGCCAGCAGCTTGCGGGGGGGCACTGAAGCTTTCTTT. The rearrangement uses TRBV5-1 and TRBJ1-1; a possible D gene is TRBD1 (5 bases). The CDR3 sequence is 13 residues long. The V and J ends lost 1 base and 4 bases respectively, with 8 bases between them. Looked up from germline, CDR1 is SGHRS and CDR2 is YFSETQ.

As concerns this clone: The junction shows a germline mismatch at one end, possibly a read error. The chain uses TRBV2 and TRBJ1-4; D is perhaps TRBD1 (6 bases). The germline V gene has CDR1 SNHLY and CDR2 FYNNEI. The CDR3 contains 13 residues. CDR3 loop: CASSLQGAEKLLF. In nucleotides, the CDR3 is TGTGCCAGCAGTTTACAGGGAGCCGAAAAACTGCTTTTT.